This paragraph covers one T cell receptor beta chain sequence. This clone's antigen is unknown. Nothing much larger sits one base from this clone, and base qualities are not available. V and J are truncated by 6 bases and 8 bases respectively, leaving an intervening sequence of 19 bases. For CDR1 and CDR2, the germline V gene (reference sequence) lists LNHDA and SQIVND. From cysteine to phenylalanine, the CDR3 is 15 amino acids long. This entry keeps only the CDR3 DNA: 45 bases, framed from base 1. This sample was taken from a study of blood T cell repertoires in COVID-19 (dated by TCRdb to 2018 to 2021). For context, the study as a whole: The collaborator samples originated in the United States, Italy and Spain and spanned the acute and convalescent phases of COVID-19. The material from the prospective study consisted of cDNA or gDNA derived from T cells, B-cell-depleted T cells, or PBMCs. The dataset comprised deeply sampled blood TCRbeta repertoires from subjects exposed to, actively infected with, or recovered from COVID-19. The repertoires were made available in a free public database intended to serve as a resource for research on the immune response to SARS-CoV-2. Samples were obtained from the ongoing ImmuneRACE study (first 160 participants) and from roughly 1,300 subjects provided by 6 global collaborators. Nearly every sample came with metadata listing a de-identified subject ID, COVID-19 status, age in years and sex. Where HLA class I and class II types were available, the types were taken from metadata supplied by the sample provider, not from assay-based typing. Overall study results and their limits: The quantity of clinical and demographic metadata differed by source and by participant and was supplied without curation.

The immunoSEQ Assay, a bias-controlled multiplex PCR, was used to amplify TCRbeta CDR3 regions from genomic DNA. The study's own analysis went as follows. Nucleated cell counts per sample were estimated from amplification of reference gene primers within the assay. To quantify the absolute abundance of each unique TCRbeta CDR3 rearrangement, sequence reads were collapsed and filtered. For each sample, productive Simpson clonality was calculated as the square root of Simpson's diversity index over productive rearrangements. TCRdb retrieved this table from immuneACCESS and kept in-frame rearrangements only. Not all clones are present; in checked studies, unresolved V genes account for under half, and no reason is known for the remainder. That table gives V, J and clone size, and the DNA gave D and trimming. This sample lists approximately 260,000 clones; roughly 90% were detected once. Roughly 6% of the sample is taken by the ten largest.

In the prospective study, participants were about 18 to 90 years old, resided in 20 to 30 geographic areas of the United States, and were enrolled through a virtual design. In the prospective study, participants were assigned to cohorts based on the clinical history participants reported in a screening survey and a study questionnaire. Mobile phlebotomists in the prospective study collected whole blood, serum and a nasopharyngeal or oropharyngeal swab from every participant. Over an approximately 2-month period, participants in the prospective study had the option of providing additional blood draws and questionnaires. Prospective study blood samples were shipped either frozen or at room temperature before DNA extraction.

The rearranged chain carries TRBV19 and TRBJ1-4; TRBD1 could be the D gene, as 5 bases match. Sequencing was carried out using PBMCs or T cells enriched from blood (not recorded which). The sequence came from a woman in her 30s with acute COVID-19. The encoded CDR3 is CASSNQGGEGEKLFF. In nucleotides, the sequence is TGTGCCAGTAGCAATCAGGGAGGGGAGGGAGAAAAACTGTTTTTT.